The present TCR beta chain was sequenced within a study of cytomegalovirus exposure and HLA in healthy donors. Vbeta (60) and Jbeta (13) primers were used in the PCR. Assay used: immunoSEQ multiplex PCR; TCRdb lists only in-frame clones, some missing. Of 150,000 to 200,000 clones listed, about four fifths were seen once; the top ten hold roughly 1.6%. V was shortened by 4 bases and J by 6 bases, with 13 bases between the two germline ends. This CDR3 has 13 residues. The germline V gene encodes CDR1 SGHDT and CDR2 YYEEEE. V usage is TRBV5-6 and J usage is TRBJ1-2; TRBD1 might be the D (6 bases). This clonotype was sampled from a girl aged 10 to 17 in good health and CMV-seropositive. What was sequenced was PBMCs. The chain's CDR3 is CASSLGHTDGYTF. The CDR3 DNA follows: TGTGCCAGCAGCCTGGGACATACGGATGGCTACACCTTC.